This note documents a single TCR beta chain sequence. The data stem from a study of blood T cell repertoires in COVID-19. In the authors' workflow: Amplification with reference gene primers provided the estimates of nucleated cell counts. Method: immunoSEQ multiplex PCR; TCRdb's copy keeps in-frame clones and lacks some. Clonal size and the V and J genes are those of that table, whereas D and trimming came from the DNA. The sample lists some 140,000 clones, about 86% seen once, with approximately 10% in the top ten. CDR1 is LNHDA, CDR2 SQIVND, per germline (reference sequence). Trimming at V came to 1 base and at J to 3 bases, leaving 5 bases not matched to a gene. This CDR3 comprises 15 residues.

Sequencing was carried out using PBMCs or T cells enriched from blood (not recorded which). The chain combines TRBV19 with TRBJ1-1; the match to TRBD1 covers 7 bases. This receptor was obtained from a middle-aged man who had recovered from COVID-19. The CDR3 is CASSIAGQRDTEAFF. The CDR3 bases are TGTGCCAGTAGTATAGCGGGACAGCGAGACACTGAAGCTTTCTTT.